This T cell receptor (beta chain) stems from a study of T cells after yellow fever vaccination. Findings and limits, study-wide: It was a weaker secondary response, yet one that peaked faster, at day 5 versus 15. There was a possibility that FACS-sorted repertoires contained abundant clonotypes contaminating from the bulk population.

They built TCR cDNA with 5'RACE template switching, a step that put in a universal primer site and UMIs. One entry per CDR3 protein, called by TCRdb with MiXCR from the 5' RACE reads. The sample contains a few hundred thousand distinct CDR3 sequences, 6.2% of which appear only once. With V trimmed by 6 bases and J by 3 bases, 8 bases remained unmatched. Germline V lookup: CDR1 MNHEY, CDR2 SVGAGI. This CDR3 is built from 15 residues. This clonotype came up a few times. Its antigen is unknown. V usage is TRBV6-5 and J usage is TRBJ2-7; TRBD1 matches 10 bases. This TCR derives from a man aged 30-40 years who received the YFV17D yellow fever vaccine. The input for sequencing was PBMCs, taken 5 days after the yellow fever booster vaccination. This chain's CDR3 is CASSQGQGSIYEQYF. CDR3 bases: TGTGCCAGCAGCCAGGGACAGGGGTCTATCTACGAGCAGTACTTC.